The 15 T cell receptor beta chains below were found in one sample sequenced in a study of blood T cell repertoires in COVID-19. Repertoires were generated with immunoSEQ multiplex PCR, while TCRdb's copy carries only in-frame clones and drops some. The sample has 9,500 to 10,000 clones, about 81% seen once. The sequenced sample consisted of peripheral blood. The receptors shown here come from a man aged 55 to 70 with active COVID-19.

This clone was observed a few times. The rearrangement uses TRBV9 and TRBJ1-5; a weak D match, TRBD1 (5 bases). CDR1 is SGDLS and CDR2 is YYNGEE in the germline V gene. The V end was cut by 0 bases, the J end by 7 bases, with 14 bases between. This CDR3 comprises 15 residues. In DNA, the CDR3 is TGTGCCAGCAGCGTAGGCGGGACTGAGGGGCAGCCCCAGCATTTT. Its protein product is CASSVGGTEGQPQHF.

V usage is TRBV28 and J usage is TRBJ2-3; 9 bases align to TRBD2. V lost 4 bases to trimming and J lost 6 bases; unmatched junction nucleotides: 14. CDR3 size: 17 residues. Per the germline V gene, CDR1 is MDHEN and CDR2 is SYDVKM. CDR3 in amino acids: CASSSSLWRGGRDTQYF. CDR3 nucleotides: TGTGCCAGCAGTTCTTCCCTCTGGCGGGGGGGGAGGGATACGCAGTATTTT. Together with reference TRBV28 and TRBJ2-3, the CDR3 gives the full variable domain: DVKVTQSSRYLVKRTGEKVFLECVQDMDHENMFWYRQDPGLGLRLIYFSYDVKMKEKGDIPEGYSVSREKKERFSLILESASTNQTSMYLCASSSSLWRGGRDTQYFGPGTRLTVL.

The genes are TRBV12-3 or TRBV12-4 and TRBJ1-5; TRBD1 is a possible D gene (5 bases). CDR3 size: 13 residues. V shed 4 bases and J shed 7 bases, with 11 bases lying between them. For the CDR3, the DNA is TGTGCCAGCAGTTACGAGCGGGGGCAGCCCCAGCATTTT. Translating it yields CASSYERGQPQHF.

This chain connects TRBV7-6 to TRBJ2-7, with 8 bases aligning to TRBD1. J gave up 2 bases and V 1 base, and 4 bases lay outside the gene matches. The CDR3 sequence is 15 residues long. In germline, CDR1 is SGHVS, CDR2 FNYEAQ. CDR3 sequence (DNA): TGTGCCAGCAGCTTAGAGGACAGGGCACCCTACGAGCAGTACTTC. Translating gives CASSLEDRAPYEQYF.

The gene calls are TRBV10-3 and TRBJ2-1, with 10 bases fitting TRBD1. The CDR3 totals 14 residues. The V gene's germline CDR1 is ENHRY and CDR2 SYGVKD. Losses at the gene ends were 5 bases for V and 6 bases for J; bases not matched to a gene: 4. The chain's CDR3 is CAISPGQGFNEQFF. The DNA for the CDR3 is TGTGCCATCAGTCCGGGACAGGGGTTCAATGAGCAGTTCTTC.

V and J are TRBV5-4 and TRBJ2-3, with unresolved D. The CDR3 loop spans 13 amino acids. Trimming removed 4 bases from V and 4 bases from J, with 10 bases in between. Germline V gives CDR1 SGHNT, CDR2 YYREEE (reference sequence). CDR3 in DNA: TGTGCCAGCAGCGGTGGGCCATCAGATACGCAGTATTTT. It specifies CASSGGPSDTQYF.

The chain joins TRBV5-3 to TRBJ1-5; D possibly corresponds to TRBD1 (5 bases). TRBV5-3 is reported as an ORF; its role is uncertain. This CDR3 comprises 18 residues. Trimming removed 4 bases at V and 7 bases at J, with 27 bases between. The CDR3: CARSLRTRGRVGHQPQHF. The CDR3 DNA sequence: TGTGCCAGAAGCCTTAGGACGCGGGGCAGGGTAGGACACCAGCCCCAGCATTTT.

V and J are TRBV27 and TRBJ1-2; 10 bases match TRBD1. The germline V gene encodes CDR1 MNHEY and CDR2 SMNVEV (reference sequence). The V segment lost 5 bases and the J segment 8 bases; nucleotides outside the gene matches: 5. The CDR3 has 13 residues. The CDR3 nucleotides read TGTGCCAGCAGTCCCCGGGACAGGGGAGGCTACACCTTC. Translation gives CASSPRDRGGYTF.

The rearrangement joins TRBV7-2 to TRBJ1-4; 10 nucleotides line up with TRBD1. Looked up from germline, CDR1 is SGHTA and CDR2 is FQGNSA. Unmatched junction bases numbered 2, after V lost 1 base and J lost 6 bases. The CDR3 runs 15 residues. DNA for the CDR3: TGTGCCAGCAGCTTAGGGGGGACAGGGGATGAAAAACTGTTTTTT. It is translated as CASSLGGTGDEKLFF.

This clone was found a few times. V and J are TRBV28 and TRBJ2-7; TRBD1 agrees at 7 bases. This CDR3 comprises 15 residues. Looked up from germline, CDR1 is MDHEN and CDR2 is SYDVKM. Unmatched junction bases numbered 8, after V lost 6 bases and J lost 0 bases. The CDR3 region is CASRAGTALSYEQYF. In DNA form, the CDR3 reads TGTGCCAGCAGAGCCGGGACAGCCCTCTCCTACGAGCAGTACTTC.

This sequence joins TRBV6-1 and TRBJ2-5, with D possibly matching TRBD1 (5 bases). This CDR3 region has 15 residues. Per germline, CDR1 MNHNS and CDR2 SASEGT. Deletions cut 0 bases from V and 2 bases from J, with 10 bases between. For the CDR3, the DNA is TGTGCCAGCAGTGAAGCCTGGGGCAGTCAAGAGACCCAGTACTTC. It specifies CASSEAWGSQETQYF.

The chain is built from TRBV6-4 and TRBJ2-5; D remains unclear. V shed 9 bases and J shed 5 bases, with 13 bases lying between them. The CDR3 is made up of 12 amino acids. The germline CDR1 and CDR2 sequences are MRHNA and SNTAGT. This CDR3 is CASFARRETQYF. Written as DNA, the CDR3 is TGTGCCAGTTTCGCCCGTCGGGAGACCCAGTACTTC.

CDR3 amino acids: CASSISADAYYNEQFF. CDR3 in DNA: TGTGCCAGTAGTATAAGCGCCGACGCATACTACAATGAGCAGTTCTTC. The rearrangement uses TRBV19 and TRBJ2-1, with D hard to call. This CDR3 is built from 16 residues. Trimming left V 2 bases short and J 3 bases short, with 14 bases between. Germline CDR1 and CDR2: LNHDA and SQIVND (reference sequence).

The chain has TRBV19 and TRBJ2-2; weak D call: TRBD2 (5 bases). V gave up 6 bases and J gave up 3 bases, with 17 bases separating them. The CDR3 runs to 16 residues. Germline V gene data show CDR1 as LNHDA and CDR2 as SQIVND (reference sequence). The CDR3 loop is CASRRGGQPYTGELFF. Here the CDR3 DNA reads TGTGCCAGTAGAAGAGGAGGCCAGCCTTACACCGGGGAGCTGTTTTTT.

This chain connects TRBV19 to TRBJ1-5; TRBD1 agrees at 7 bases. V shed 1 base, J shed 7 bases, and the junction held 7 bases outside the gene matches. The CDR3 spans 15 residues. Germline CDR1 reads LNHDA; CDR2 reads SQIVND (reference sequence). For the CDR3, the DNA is TGTGCCAGTAGTATAGGACAGGGTCCGTGGCAGCCCCAGCATTTT. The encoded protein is CASSIGQGPWQPQHF.